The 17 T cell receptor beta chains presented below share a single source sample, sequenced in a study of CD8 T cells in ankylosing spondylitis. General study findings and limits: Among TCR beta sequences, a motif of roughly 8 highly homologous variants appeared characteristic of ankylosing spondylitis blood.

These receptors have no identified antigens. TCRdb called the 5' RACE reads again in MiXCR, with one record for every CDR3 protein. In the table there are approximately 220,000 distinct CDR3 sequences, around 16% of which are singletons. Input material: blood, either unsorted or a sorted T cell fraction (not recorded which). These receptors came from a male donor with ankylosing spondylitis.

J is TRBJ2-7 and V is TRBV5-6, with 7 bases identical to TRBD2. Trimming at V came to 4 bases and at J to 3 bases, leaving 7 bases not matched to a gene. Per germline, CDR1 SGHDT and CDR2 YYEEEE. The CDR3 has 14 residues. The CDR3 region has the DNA TGTGCCAGCAGCCTAGGAGCGGGGTACTACGAGCAGTACTTC. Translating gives CASSLGAGYYEQYF.

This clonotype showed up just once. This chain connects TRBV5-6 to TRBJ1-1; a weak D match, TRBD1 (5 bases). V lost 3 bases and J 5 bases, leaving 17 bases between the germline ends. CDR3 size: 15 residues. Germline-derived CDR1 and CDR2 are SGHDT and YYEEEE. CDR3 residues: CASSWGFGESTEAFF. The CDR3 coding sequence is TGTGCCAGCAGCTGGGGCTTTGGGGAAAGTACTGAAGCTTTCTTT.

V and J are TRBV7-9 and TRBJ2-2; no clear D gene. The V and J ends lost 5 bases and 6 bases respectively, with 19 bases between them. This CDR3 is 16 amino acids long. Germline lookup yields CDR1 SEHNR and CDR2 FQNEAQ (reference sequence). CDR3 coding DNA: TGTGCCAGCAGCCCCCCTAACCACTATAGCCCCGGGGAGCTGTTTTTT. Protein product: CASSPPNHYSPGELFF. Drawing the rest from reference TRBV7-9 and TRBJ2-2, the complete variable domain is DTGVSQNPRHKITKRGQNVTFRCDPISEHNRLYWYRQTLGQGPEFLTYFQNEAQLEKSRLLSDRFSAERPKGSFSTLEIQRTEQGDSAMYLCASSPPNHYSPGELFFGEGSRLTVL.

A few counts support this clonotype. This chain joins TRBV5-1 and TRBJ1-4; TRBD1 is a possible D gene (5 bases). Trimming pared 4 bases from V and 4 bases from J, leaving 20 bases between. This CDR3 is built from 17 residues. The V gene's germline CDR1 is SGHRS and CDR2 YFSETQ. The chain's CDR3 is CASSLGDRELYNEKLFF. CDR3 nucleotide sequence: TGCGCCAGCAGCCTAGGGGACCGAGAGCTATATAATGAAAAACTGTTTTTT.

The CDR3 is CASSIDLLQGAYEQYF. Here the CDR3 DNA reads TGTGCCAGTAGTATAGATCTTCTGCAGGGGGCCTACGAGCAGTACTTC. The rearrangement links TRBV19 to TRBJ2-7, with 7 bases fitting TRBD1. Trimming took 0 bases from V and 2 from J; bases not matched to a gene: 7. Germline CDR1 LNHDA, CDR2 SQIVND (reference sequence). The CDR3 consists of 16 residues.

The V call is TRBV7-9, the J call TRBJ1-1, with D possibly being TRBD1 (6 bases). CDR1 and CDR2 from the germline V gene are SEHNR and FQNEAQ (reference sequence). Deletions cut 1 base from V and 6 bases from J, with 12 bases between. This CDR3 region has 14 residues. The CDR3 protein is CASSLGLGAPEAFF. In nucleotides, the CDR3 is TGTGCCAGCAGCTTAGGGTTGGGGGCCCCTGAAGCTTTCTTT.

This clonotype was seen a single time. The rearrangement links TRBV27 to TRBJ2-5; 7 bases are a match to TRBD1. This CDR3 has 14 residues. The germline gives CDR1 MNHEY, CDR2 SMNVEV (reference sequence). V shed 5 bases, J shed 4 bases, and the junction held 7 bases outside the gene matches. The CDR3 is CASSPLGTVETQYF. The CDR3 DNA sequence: TGTGCCAGCAGTCCCCTGGGGACAGTAGAGACCCAGTACTTC.

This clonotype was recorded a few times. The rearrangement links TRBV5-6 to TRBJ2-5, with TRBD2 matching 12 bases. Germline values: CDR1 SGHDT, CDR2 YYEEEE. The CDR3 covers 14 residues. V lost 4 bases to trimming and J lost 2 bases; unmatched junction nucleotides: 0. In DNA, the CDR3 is TGTGCCAGCAGCACTAGCGGGGGGCAAGAGACCCAGTACTTC. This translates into CASSTSGGQETQYF.

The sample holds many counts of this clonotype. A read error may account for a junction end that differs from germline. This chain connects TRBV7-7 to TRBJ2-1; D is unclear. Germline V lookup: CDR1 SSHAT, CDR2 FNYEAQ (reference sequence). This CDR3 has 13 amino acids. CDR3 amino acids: CASSLNAGNEQFF. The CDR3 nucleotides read TGTGCTAGCAGCTTAAACGCTGGCAATGAGCAGTTCTTC.

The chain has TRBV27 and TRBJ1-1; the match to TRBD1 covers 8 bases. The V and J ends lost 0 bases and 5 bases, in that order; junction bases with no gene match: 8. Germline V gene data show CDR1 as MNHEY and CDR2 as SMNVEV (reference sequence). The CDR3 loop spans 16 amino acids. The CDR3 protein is CASSLSFLTGETEAFF. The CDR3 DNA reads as TGTGCCAGCAGTTTATCCTTCCTGACAGGGGAAACTGAAGCTTTCTTT.

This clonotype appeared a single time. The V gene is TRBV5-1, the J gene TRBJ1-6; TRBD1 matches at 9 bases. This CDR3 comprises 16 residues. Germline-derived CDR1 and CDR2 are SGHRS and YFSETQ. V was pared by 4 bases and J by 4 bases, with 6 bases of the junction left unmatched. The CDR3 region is CASSIGQGTYNSPLHF. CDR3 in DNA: TGCGCCAGCAGCATTGGACAGGGGACTTATAATTCACCCCTCCACTTT.

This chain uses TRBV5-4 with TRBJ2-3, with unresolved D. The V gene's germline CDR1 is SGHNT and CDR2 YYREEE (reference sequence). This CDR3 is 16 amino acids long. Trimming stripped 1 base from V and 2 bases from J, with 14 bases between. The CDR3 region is CASSLSSETYTDTQYF. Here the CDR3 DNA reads TGTGCCAGCAGCTTGAGTTCAGAGACGTACACAGATACGCAGTATTTT.

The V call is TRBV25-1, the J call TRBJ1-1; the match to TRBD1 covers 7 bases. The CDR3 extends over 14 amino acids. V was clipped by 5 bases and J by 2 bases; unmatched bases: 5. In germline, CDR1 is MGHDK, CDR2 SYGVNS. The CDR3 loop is CASSLTGHNTEAFF. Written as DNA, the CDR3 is TGTGCCAGCAGTCTGACAGGGCATAACACTGAAGCTTTCTTT.

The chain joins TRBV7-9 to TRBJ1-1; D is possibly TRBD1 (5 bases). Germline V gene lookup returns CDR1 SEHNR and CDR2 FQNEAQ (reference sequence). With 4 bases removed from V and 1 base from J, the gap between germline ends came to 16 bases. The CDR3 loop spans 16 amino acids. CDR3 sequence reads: CASSSSRASKNTEAFF. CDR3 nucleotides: TGTGCCAGCAGCTCCTCCAGGGCGTCTAAGAACACTGAAGCTTTCTTT.

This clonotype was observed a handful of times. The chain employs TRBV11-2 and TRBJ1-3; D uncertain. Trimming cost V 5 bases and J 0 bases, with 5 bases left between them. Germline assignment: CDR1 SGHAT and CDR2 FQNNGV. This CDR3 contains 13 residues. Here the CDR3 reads CASSHGSGNTIYF. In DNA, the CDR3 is TGTGCCAGCAGCCACGGCTCTGGAAACACCATATATTTT.

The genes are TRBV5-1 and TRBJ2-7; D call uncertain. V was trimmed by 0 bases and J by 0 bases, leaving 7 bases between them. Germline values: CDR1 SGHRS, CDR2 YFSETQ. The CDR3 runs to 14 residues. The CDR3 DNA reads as TGCGCCAGCAGCTTGGATGGGGTCTCCTACGAGCAGTACTTC. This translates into CASSLDGVSYEQYF.

For the CDR3, the DNA is TGTGCCAGCAGCCAAGAGTGGGGGCTCGAGGTGCAGTATTTT. As protein: CASSQEWGLEVQYF. V and J are TRBV4-2 and TRBJ2-3, with D possibly matching TRBD1 (6 bases). The CDR3 covers 14 residues. Trimming cost V 0 bases and J 11 bases, with 15 bases left between them. Germline assignment: CDR1 LGHNA and CDR2 YNFKEQ.